This is a list of T cell receptor beta chains from one sample in a study of T-cell memory formation after mild COVID-19. MiXCR, applied by TCRdb to the 5' RACE reads, yields one record per CDR3 protein. Here the sample spans 200,000 to 250,000 distinct CDR3 sequences, under 30% being singletons. The sequenced material came from PBMCs or a T cell subset sorted from them (not recorded which). The receptors come from an adult woman who had mild COVID-19 (a few samples of this study predate the infection). Cell type and time point are not known. Both conserved end residues are part of each CDR3. D genes are given only for firm matches. Size tells how often a clone was seen (once, few, many) or the class of an expanded clone, and some rows leave it out.

v_call	j_call	clone_size	d_call	cdr3_length	cdr3_nt	cdr3_aa
TRBV7-2	TRBJ2-3	-	-	16	TGTGCCAGCAGCTTAATGGCGGGGATATACACAGATACGCAGTATTTT	CASSLMAGIYTDTQYF
TRBV6-5	TRBJ2-5	few	-	15	TGTGCCAGCAGTTACGTCGGGGGGCGGGTAGAGACCCAGTACTTC	CASSYVGGRVETQYF
TRBV19	TRBJ1-5	-	-	15	TGTGCCAGCCGAACATACGGAGATAGCAATCAGCCCCAGCATTTT	CASRTYGDSNQPQHF
TRBV10-3	TRBJ2-2	-	-	14	TGTGCCATCAGTGAGGTTGGGGTCACCGGGGAGCTGTTTTTT	CAISEVGVTGELFF
TRBV20-1	TRBJ2-5	few	TRBD2	16	TGCAGTGCTCACCAAGGACTAGCGGGATCCCAAGAGACCCAGTACTTC	CSAHQGLAGSQETQYF
TRBV18	TRBJ1-1	few	TRBD1	16	TGTGCCAGCTCACCGCGACAGGGGACAATGAACACTGAAGCTTTCTTT	CASSPRQGTMNTEAFF
TRBV20-1	TRBJ2-7	-	-	14	TGCAGTGCTAGCAGCATCTCCGACAGCTACGAGCAGTACTTC	CSASSISDSYEQYF
TRBV5-3	TRBJ2-1	-	TRBD2	18	TGTGCCAGAAGCCAACTAGCGGGGGGGCGATGGGTTTTGAATGAGCAGTTCTTC	CARSQLAGGRWVLNEQFF
TRBV7-8	TRBJ2-1	-	-	18	TGTGCCAGCAGCTTAGCCACAGCTTGGGACTCAACCTACAATGAGCAGTTCTTC	CASSLATAWDSTYNEQFF
TRBV12-3/TRBV12-4	TRBJ2-1	-	TRBD2	14	TGTGCCAGTGAGGGGACTAGCGGGACCAATGAGCAGTTCTTC	CASEGTSGTNEQFF
TRBV20-1	TRBJ2-5	once	TRBD1	15	TGCAGTGCCCTACGAGTGACAGGGGGCCGAGAGACCCAGTACTTC	CSALRVTGGRETQYF
TRBV7-9	TRBJ2-7	few	TRBD1	14	TGTGCCAGCAGCTCGACAGGGGACGCCTACGAGCAGTACTTC	CASSSTGDAYEQYF
TRBV5-5	TRBJ2-7	-	-	15	TGTGCCAGCAGCGGGCAGGGTTCTAGCTCCTACGAGCAGTACTTC	CASSGQGSSSYEQYF
TRBV5-1	TRBJ2-1	few	-	14	TGCGCCAGCAGCTTACGCGGGGCCGGGAATGAGCAGTTCTTC	CASSLRGAGNEQFF
TRBV4-2	TRBJ2-1	few	-	14	TGTGCCAGCAGCCAAGTGGAACCGGACAATGAGCAGTTCTTC	CASSQVEPDNEQFF
TRBV9	TRBJ2-5	few	-	15	TGTGCCAGCAGCGTAGCGGGAGTAAGCCAAGAGACCCAGTACTTC	CASSVAGVSQETQYF
TRBV4-1	TRBJ1-1	-	TRBD1	15	TGCGCCAGCAGCCAAGGGGGACAGATGAACACTGAAGCTTTCTTT	CASSQGGQMNTEAFF
TRBV7-7	TRBJ2-7	-	TRBD1	15	TGTGCTAGCAGCTTAGAGTGGACAGGGGCCTACGAGCAGTACTTC	CASSLEWTGAYEQYF
TRBV5-1	TRBJ1-2	-	TRBD1	17	TGCGCCAGCAGCTTGACCCTCGGGACAGGTCTTAACTATGGCTACACCTTC	CASSLTLGTGLNYGYTF
TRBV7-2	TRBJ2-7	many	-	11	TGTGCCAGCAGCCCAGCCTACGAGCAGTACTTC	CASSPAYEQYF